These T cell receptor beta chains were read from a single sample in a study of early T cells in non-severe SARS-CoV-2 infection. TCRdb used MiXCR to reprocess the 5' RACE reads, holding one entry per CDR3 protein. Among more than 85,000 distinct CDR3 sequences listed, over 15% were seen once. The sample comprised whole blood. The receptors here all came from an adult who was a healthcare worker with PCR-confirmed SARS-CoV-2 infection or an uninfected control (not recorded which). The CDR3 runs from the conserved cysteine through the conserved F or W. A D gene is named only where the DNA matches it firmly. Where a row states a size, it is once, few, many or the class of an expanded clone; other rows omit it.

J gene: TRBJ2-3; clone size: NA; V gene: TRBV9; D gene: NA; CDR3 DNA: TGTGCCAGCAGCGTTGGGGGACGGTATGAGGATACGCAGTATTTT; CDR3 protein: CASSVGGRYEDTQYF
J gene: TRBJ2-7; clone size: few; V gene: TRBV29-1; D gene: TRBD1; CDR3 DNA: TGCAGCGTGAGGCCGGGACAGGGTGTTTTCCACGAGCAGTACTTC; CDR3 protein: CSVRPGQGVFHEQYF
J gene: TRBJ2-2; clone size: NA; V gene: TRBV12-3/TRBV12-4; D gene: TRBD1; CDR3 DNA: TGTGCCAGCAGCCCCTTTACGACAGGGCGAAACACCGGGGAGCTGTTTTTT; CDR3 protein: CASSPFTTGRNTGELFF
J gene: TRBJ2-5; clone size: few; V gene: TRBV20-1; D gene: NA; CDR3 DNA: TGCAGTGCTCACGTACTGGGGGCAGAGACCCAGTACTTC; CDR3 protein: CSAHVLGAETQYF
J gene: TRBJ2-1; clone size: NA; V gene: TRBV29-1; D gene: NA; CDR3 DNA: TGCAGCGCGGAGCCAGCGAGTGCCGCCAGTGAGCAGTTCTTC; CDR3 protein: CSAEPASAASEQFF
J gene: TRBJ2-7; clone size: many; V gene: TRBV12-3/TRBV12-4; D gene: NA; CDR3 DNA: TGTGCCAGCAGTCTCCACCTTCCCTACGAGCAGTACTTC; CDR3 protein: CASSLHLPYEQYF
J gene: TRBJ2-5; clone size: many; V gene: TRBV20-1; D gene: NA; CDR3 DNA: TGCAGTGCTGGACCCGGGACCCAGGAGACCCAGTACTTC; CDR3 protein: CSAGPGTQETQYF
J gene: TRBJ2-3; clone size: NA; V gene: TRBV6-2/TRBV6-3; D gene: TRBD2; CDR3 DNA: TGTGCCAGCAGTTACTCGAACGGACTAGCGGGGAGGCCAGATACGCAGTATTTT; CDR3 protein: CASSYSNGLAGRPDTQYF
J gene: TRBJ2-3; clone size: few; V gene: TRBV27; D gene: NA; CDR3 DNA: TGTGCCAGCAGATTGGTAGATACGCAGTATTTT; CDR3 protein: CASRLVDTQYF
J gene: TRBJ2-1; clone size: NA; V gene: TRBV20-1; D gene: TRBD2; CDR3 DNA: TGCAGTGCTACCCCCCCGGGAGGGGTTACCTACAATGAGCAGTTCTTC; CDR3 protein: CSATPPGGVTYNEQFF
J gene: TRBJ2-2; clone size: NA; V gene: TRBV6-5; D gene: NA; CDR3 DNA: TGTGCCAGCAGTTCCCCCACCACCGGGGAGCTGTTTTTT; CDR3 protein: CASSSPTTGELFF
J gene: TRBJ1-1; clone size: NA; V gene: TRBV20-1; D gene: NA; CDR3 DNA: TGCAGTGTCCCTGGGGACACTGAAGCCTTCTTT; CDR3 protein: CSVPGDTEAFF
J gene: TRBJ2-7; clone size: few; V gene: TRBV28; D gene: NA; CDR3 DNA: TGTGCCAGCAGCGCGGGAACGGGAGAGCAGTACTTC; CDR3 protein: CASSAGTGEQYF
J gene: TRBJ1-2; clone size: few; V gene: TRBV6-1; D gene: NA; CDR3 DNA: TGTGCCAGCAGTGAACGGGGGGGGGCCAGTCCCTATGGCTACACCTTC; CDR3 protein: CASSERGGASPYGYTF
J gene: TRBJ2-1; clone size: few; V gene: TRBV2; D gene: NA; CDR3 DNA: TGTGCCAGCAGGGTCGTCCGGGGGAGTTCCTACAATGAGCAGTTCTTC; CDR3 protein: CASRVVRGSSYNEQFF
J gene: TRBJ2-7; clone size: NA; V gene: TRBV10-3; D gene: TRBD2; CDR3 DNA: TGTGCCATCAGTAGTAGCGGGAGGGAGGGGGAGCAGTACTTC; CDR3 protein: CAISSSGREGEQYF
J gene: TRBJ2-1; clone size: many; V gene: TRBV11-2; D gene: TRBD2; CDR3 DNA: TGTGCCAGCAGTGGGATCGGGACTAGCGGGAAGAATGAGCAGTTCTTC; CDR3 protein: CASSGIGTSGKNEQFF